These 5 T cell receptor beta chains were all obtained from the same sample, sequenced in a study of T-cell reconstitution after alpha-beta-depleted transplantation in children. Unique molecular identifiers were incorporated during preparation of the TCRbeta library. TCRdb re-derived calls from the PCR reads in MiXCR, one entry per CDR3 protein. The sample lists 900,000 or so distinct CDR3 sequences, roughly 15% occurring once. The starting material was PBMCs, mostly from graft donor cells, obtained 360 days after TCRalphabeta/CD19-depleted stem cell transplant. These receptors were collected from a male patient younger than 18 who had a stem cell transplant for acute lymphoblastic leukemia, so the T cells may come from the graft donor.

This clonotype occurred a few times. V and J are TRBV20-1 and TRBJ2-1, with D uncertain. The V end lost 5 bases, the J end lost 0 bases, and 11 bases lay between the germline ends. CDR1 is DFQATT, CDR2 SNEGSKA, per germline (reference sequence). The CDR3 loop spans 14 amino acids. As DNA, the CDR3 is TGCAGTGCTCGGCCCCGGGCCTCCTACAATGAGCAGTTCTTC. It specifies CSARPRASYNEQFF.

This clonotype was counted many times. The chain employs TRBV6-5 and TRBJ2-5, with D uncertain. V was cut by 2 bases and J by 0 bases, with 10 bases left in between. CDR3 size: 15 residues. CDR1 and CDR2 from the germline V gene are MNHEY and SVGAGI. The CDR3 loop reads CASSYRRVYQETQYF. CDR3 coding DNA: TGTGCCAGCAGTTACCGGAGAGTTTACCAAGAGACCCAGTACTTC.

The chain couples TRBV7-2 to TRBJ2-1; 12 nucleotides agree with TRBD2. The V gene end was trimmed by 2 bases and the J gene end by 5 bases; junction bases not matched to a gene: 1. This CDR3 contains 15 residues. Germline-derived CDR1 and CDR2 are SGHTA and FQGNSA. The CDR3 DNA reads TGTGCCAGCAGCTTACCTAGCGGGAGGGACAATGAGCAGTTCTTC. This codes for CASSLPSGRDNEQFF.

This clonotype was detected only a few times. The J gene is TRBJ2-3, the V gene TRBV4-2; D unclear. The CDR3 loop spans 15 amino acids. CDR1 and CDR2 (germline): LGHNA, YNFKEQ. Trimming left V 1 base short and J 4 bases short, with 12 bases between. Here the CDR3 reads CASSQVARRADTQYF. The CDR3 nucleotides read TGTGCCAGCAGCCAAGTGGCCCGTAGGGCAGATACGCAGTATTTT.

Worth noting for this clonotype: The junction and the germline gene differ at one end; a read error may be behind it. The V gene is TRBV7-9, the J gene TRBJ1-5; D is unclear. The CDR3 sequence is 12 residues long. Germline V CDR1 and CDR2: SEHNR, FQNEAQ (reference sequence). CDR3 region: CASSRSDQPQHF. The CDR3 nucleotides are TGTGCCAGCAGCCGTAGCGATCAGCCCCAGCATTTT.